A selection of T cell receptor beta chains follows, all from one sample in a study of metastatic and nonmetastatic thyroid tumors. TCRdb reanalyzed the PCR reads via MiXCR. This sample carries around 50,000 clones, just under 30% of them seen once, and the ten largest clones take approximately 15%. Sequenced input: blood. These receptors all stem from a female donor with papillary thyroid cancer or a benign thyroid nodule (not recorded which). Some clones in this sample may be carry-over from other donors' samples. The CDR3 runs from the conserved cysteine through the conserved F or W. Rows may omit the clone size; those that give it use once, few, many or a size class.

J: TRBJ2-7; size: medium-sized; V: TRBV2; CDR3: CASSVVAGVGEQYF
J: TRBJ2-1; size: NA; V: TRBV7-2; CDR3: CASSLGGPSEQFF
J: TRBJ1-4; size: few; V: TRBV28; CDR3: CASSSGQDEKLFF
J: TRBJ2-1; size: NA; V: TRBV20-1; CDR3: CSKPSGYNEQFF
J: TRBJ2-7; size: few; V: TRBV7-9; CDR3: CASSTGLASYEQYF
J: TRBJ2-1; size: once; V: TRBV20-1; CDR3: CSANSGTSGSLSEQFF
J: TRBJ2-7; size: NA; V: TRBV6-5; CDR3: CASSYGTTTYEQYF
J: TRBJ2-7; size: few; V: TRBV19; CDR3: CASSRSTSSGASYEQYF
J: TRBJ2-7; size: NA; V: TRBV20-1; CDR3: CSAIVREQYF
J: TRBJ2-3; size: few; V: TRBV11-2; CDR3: CASSSGTSGSTDTQYF
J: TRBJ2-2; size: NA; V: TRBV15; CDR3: CATSRVRTNTGELFF
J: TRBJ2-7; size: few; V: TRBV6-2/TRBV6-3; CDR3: CASSYSLTGSKPYEQYF
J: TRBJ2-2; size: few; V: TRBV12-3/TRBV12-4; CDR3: CASWGTGELFF
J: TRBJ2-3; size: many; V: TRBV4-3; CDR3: CASSQGSTDTQYF
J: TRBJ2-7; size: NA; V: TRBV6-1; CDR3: CASSEESTGGPYEQYF
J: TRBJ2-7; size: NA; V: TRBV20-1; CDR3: CSARDQRESYEQYF
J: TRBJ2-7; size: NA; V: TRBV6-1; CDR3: CASSPKREGREQYF
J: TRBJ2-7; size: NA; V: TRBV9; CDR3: CASSVQGEGYEQYF
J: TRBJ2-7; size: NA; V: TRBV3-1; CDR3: CASSPPGLHYEQYF
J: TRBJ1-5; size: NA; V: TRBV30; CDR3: CAWRQNNQPQHF
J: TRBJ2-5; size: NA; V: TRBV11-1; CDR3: CASSLVGDGRETQYF
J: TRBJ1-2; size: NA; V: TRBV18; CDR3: CASSPQDAKGFYGYTF
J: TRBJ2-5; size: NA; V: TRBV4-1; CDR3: CASSQHTRLVGEETQYF
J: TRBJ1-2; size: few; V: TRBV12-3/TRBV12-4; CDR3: CASSSTRGNYGYTF
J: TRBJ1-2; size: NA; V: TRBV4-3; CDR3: CASSHKVGDGYTF
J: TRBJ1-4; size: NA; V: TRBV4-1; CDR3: CASRQSTGALTNEKLFF
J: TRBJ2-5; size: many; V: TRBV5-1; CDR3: CANRRIEQGRLETQYF
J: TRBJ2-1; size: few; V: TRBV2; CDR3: CASMRGSYNEQFF